The rows below give T cell receptor beta chains drawn from one sample of a study of blood T cell repertoires in COVID-19. The method was immunoSEQ multiplex PCR; TCRdb's version includes in-frame clones alone and lacks a portion of them. The data contain over 100,000 clones, approximately 90% of them seen just once; the ten biggest clones take up approximately 10%. Sequenced material: peripheral blood. The receptors originated from a man aged 50 or older with acute or convalescent COVID-19. Each CDR3 is given with its conserved first and last residue. The D gene is left open where the match is weak. Rows give clone size only sometimes, using once, few, many, or a class for an expanded clone.

>.|TRBJ1-5|TRBV5-1|.
CASSYLGGNQPQHF
TGCGCCAGCAGCTACTTAGGGGGCAATCAGCCCCAGCATTTT
>.|TRBJ2-1|TRBV6-5|TRBD2
CASSYGAGGNNEQFF
TGTGCCAGCAGTTACGGAGCGGGAGGAAACAATGAGCAGTTCTTC
>.|TRBJ2-7|TRBV5-8|TRBD1
CASSRTGLEQYF
TGTGCCAGCAGCCGGACAGGGCTCGAGCAGTACTTC
>.|TRBJ1-2|TRBV10-3|.
CAISRDIGNGYTF
TGTGCCATCAGTAGAGACATTGGCAATGGCTACACCTTC
>.|TRBJ1-5|TRBV3-1/TRBV3-2|.
CASSQQGQPQHF
TGTGCCAGCAGCCAGCAGGGCCAGCCCCAGCATTTT
>once|TRBJ1-1|TRBV18|.
CASSPRWGHEAFF
TGTGCCAGCTCACCAAGGTGGGGACACGAAGCTTTCTTT
>.|TRBJ2-5|TRBV11-2|.
CASSPLQTQYF
TGTGCCAGCAGCCCACTCCAAACCCAGTACTTC
>few|TRBJ2-2|TRBV2|TRBD1
CASSYTGAGELFF
TGTGCCAGCAGTTATACAGGGGCCGGGGAGCTGTTTTTT
>.|TRBJ2-5|TRBV3-1/TRBV3-2|.
CASSPTGLQETQYF
TGTGCCAGCAGCCCGACAGGACTCCAAGAGACCCAGTACTTC
>.|TRBJ1-2|TRBV5-6|.
CASRHLRGRYGYTF
TGTGCCAGCAGGCATCTTAGGGGCCGCTATGGCTACACCTTC
>.|TRBJ1-2|TRBV12-3/TRBV12-4|.
CASSLDAIYGYTF
TGTGCCAGCAGTTTAGACGCTATCTATGGCTACACCTTC